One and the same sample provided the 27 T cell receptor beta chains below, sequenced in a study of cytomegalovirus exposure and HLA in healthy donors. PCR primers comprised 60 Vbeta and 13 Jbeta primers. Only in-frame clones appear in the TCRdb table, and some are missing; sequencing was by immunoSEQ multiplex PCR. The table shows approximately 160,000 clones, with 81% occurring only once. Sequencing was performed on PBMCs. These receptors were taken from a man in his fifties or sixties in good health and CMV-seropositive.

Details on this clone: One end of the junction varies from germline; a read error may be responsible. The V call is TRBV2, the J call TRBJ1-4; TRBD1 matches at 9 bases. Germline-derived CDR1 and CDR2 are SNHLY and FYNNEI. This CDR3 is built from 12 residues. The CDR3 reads CASSKNIGQGQF. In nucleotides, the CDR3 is TGTGCCAGCAGTAAAAACATAGGACAGGGGCAGTTT.

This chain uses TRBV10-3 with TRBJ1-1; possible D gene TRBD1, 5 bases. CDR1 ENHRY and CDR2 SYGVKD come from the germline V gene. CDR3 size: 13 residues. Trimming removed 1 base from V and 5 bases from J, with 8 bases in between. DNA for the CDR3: TGTGCCATCAGTGAGTGGGGGGGGACTGAAGCTTTCTTT. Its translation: CAISEWGGTEAFF.

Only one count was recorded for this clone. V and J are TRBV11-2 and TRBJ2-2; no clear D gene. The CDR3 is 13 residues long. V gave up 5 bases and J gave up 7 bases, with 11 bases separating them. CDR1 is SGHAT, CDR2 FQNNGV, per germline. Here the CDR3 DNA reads TGTGCCAGCAGCCCAAGACCGGGCGGGGAGCTGTTTTTT. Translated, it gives CASSPRPGGELFF.

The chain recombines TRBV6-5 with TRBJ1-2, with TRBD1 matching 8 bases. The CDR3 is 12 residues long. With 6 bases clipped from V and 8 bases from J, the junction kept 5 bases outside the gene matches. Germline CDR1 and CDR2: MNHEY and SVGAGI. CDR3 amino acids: CASSPYRGGYTF. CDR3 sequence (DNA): TGTGCCAGCAGCCCCTACAGGGGGGGCTACACCTTC.

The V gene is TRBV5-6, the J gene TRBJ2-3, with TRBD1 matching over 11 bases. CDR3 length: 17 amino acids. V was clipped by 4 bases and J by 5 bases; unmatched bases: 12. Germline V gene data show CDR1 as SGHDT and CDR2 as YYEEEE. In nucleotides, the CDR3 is TGTGCCAGCAGCCTAAGGACAGGGGGCAGTGTTGTAGATACGCAGTATTTT. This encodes CASSLRTGGSVVDTQYF.

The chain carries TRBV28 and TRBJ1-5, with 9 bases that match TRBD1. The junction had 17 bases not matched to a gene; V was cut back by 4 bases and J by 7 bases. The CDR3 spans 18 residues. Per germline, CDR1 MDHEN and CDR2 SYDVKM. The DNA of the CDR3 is TGTGCCAGCAGTTCCCGCTATTCGTTCGACAGGGGGGGCCAGCCCCAGCATTTT. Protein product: CASSSRYSFDRGGQPQHF.

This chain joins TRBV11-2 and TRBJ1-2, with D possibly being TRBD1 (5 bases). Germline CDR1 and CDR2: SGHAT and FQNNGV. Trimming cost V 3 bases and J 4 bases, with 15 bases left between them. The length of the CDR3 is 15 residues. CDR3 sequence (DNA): TGTGCCAGCAGCTTGGCGCGGCCGGGGGGCTATGGCTACACCTTC. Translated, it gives CASSLARPGGYGYTF.

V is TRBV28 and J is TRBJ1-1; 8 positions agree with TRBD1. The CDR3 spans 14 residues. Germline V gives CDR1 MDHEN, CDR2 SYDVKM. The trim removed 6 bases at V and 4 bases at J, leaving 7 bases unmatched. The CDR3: CASSQRTGTTEAFF. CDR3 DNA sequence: TGTGCCAGCAGCCAGAGGACAGGGACCACTGAAGCTTTCTTT.

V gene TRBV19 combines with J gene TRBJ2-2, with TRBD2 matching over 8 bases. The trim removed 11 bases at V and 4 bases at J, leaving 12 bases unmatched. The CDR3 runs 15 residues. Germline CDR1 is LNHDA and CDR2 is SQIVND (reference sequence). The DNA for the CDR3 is TGTGCCCCCGTAGGTCTAGCGGGCCCCACCGGGGAGCTGTTTTTT. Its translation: CAPVGLAGPTGELFF.

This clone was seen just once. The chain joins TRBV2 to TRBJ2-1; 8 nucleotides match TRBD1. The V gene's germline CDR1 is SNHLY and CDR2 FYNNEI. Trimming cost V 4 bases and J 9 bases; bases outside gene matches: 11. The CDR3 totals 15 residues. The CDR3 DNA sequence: TGTGCCAGCAGTGCTCCCGGACAGGGTGGGGGTGAGCAGTTCTTC. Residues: CASSAPGQGGGEQFF.

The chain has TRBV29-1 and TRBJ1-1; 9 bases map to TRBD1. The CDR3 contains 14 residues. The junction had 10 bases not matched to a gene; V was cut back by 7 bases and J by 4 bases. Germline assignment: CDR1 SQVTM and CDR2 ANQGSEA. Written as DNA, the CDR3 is TGCAGCGCCGAGGGACAGGGCGGGGGCACTGAAGCTTTCTTT. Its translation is CSAEGQGGGTEAFF. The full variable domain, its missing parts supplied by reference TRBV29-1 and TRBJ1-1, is SAVISQKPSRDICQRGTSLTIQCQVDSQVTMMFWYRQQPGQSLTLIATANQGSEATYESGFVIDKFPISRPNLTFSTLTVSNMSPEDSSIYLCSAEGQGGGTEAFFGQGTRLTVV.

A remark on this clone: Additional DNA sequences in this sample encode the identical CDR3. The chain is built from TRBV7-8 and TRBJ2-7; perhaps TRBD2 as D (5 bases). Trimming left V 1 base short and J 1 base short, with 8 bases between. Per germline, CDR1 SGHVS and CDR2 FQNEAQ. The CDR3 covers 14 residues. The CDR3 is CASSLGGRSYEQYF. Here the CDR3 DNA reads TGTGCCAGCAGCTTAGGAGGGCGGTCCTACGAGCAGTACTTC.

The CDR3 loop reads CASHSGGLFTGELFF. The CDR3 DNA reads as TGTGCCAGCCATAGCGGGGGTCTTTTTACCGGGGAGCTGTTTTTT. This chain joins TRBV28 and TRBJ2-2, with TRBD2 matching 9 bases. V trimming: 8 bases; J trimming: 5 bases; junction bases outside the gene matches: 9. This CDR3 contains 15 residues. Germline V CDR1 and CDR2: MDHEN, SYDVKM. Full variable domain (rest looked up from reference TRBV28 and TRBJ2-2): DVKVTQSSRYLVKRTGEKVFLECVQDMDHENMFWYRQDPGLGLRLIYFSYDVKMKEKGDIPEGYSVSREKKERFSLILESASTNQTSMYLCASHSGGLFTGELFFGEGSRLTVL.

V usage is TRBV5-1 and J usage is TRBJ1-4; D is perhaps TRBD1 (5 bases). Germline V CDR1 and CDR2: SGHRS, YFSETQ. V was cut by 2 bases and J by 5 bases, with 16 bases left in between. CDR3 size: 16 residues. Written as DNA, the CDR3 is TGCGCCAGCAGCTTACCGGGCGGGGCCTCGAATGAAAAACTGTTTTTT. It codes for CASSLPGGASNEKLFF.

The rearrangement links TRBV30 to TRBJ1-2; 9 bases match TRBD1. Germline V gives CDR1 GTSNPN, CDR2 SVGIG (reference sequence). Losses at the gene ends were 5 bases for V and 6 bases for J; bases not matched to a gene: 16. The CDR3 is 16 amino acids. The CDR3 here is CAWVKQGTGRFHGYTF. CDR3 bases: TGTGCCTGGGTTAAACAGGGGACAGGGAGGTTCCATGGCTACACCTTC.

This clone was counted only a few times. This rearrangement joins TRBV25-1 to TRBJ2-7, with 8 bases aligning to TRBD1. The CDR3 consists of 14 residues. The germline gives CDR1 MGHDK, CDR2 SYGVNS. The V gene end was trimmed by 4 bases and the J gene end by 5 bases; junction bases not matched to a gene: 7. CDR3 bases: TGTGCCAGCAGTGGACAGGGGCTAGAGAACGAGCAGTACTTC. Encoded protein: CASSGQGLENEQYF.

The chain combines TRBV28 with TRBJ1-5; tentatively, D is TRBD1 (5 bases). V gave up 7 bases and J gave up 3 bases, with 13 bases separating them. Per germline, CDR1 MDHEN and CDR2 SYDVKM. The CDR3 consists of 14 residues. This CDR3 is CASTDRQPNQPQHF. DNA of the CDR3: TGTGCCAGCACCGACCGACAGCCCAATCAGCCCCAGCATTTT.

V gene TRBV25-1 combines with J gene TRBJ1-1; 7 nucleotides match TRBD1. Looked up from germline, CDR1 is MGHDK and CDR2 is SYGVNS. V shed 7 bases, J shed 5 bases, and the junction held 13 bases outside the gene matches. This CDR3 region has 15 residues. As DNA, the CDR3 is TGTGCCAGCACCCAAGGGGGCTTAGGTGGGACTGAAGCTTTCTTT. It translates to CASTQGGLGGTEAFF.

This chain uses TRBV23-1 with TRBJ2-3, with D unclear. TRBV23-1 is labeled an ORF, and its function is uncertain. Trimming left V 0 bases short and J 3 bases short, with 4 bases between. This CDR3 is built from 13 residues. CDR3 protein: CASSQSSTDTQYF. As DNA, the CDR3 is TGCGCCAGCAGTCAATCGTCGACAGATACGCAGTATTTT.

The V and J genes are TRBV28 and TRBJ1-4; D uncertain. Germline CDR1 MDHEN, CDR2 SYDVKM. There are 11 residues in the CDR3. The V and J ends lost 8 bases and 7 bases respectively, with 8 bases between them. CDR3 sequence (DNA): TGTGCCAGCGGGAGAATTGAAAAACTGTTTTTT. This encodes CASGRIEKLFF. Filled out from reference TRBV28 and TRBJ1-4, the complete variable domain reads DVKVTQSSRYLVKRTGEKVFLECVQDMDHENMFWYRQDPGLGLRLIYFSYDVKMKEKGDIPEGYSVSREKKERFSLILESASTNQTSMYLCASGRIEKLFFGSGTQLSVL.

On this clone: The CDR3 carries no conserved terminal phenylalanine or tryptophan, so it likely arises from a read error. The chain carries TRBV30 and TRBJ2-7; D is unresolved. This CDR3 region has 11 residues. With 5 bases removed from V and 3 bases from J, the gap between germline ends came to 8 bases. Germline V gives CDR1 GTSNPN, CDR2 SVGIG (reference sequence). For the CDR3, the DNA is TGTGCCTGGGCCAGAGGCTACGAGCAGTACCTC. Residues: CAWARGYEQYL.

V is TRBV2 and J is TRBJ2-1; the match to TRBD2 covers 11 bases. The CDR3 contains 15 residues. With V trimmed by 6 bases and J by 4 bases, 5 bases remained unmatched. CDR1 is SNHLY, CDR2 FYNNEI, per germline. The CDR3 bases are TGTGCCAGCAGCCTAGCGGGGGGAACTTACAATGAGCAGTTCTTC. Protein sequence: CASSLAGGTYNEQFF. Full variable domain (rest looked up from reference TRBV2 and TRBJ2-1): EPEVTQTPSHQVTQMGQEVILRCVPISNHLYFYWYRQILGQKVEFLVSFYNNEISEKSEIFDDQFSVERPDGSNFTLKIRSTKLEDSAMYFCASSLAGGTYNEQFFGPGTRLTVL.

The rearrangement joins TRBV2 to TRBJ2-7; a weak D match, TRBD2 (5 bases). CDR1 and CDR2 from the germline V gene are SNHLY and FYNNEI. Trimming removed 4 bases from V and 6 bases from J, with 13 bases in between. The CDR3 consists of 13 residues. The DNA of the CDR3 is TGTGCCAGCAGTGTCCAAGAAGGAGGCGAGCAGTACTTC. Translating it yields CASSVQEGGEQYF.

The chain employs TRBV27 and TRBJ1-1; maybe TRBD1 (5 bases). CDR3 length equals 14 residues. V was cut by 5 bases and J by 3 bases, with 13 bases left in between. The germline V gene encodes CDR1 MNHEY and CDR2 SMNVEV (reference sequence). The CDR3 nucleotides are TGTGCCAGCAGTCGCCAGGGCGCTTACACTGAAGCTTTCTTT. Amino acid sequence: CASSRQGAYTEAFF.

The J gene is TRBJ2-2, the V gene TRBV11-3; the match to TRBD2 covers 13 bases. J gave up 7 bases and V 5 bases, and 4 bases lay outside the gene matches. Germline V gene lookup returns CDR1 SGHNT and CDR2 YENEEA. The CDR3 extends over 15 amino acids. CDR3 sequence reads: CASSQLAGGVGELFF. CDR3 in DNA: TGTGCCAGCAGCCAACTAGCGGGAGGGGTCGGGGAGCTGTTTTTT.

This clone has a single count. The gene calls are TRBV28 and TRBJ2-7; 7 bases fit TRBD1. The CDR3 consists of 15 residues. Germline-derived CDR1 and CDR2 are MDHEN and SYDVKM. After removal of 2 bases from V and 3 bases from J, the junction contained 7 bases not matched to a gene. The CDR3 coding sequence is TGTGCCAGCAGTTTAACAGGGGCCGGAAACTACGAGCAGTACTTC. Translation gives CASSLTGAGNYEQYF.

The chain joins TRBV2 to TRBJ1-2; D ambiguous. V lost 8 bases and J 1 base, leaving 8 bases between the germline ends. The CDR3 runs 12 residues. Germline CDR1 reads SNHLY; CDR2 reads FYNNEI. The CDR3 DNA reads TGTGCCAGCTCTGGCAGTAACTATGGCTACACCTTC. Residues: CASSGSNYGYTF.